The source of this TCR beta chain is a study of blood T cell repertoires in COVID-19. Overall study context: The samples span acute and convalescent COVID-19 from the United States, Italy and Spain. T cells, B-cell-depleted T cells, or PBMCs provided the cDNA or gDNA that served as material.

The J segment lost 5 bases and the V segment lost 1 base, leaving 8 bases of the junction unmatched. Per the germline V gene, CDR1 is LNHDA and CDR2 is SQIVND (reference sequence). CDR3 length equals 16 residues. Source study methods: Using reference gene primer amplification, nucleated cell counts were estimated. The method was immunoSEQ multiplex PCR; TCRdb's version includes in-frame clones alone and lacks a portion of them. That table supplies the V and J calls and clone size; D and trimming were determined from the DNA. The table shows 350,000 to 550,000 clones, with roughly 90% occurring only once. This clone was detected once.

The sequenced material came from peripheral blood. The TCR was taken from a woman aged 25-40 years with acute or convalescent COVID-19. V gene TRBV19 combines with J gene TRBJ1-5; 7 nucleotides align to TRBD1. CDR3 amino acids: CASSIVGTGVDQPQHF. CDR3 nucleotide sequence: TGTGCCAGTAGTATAGTGGGAACAGGGGTTGATCAGCCCCAGCATTTT.